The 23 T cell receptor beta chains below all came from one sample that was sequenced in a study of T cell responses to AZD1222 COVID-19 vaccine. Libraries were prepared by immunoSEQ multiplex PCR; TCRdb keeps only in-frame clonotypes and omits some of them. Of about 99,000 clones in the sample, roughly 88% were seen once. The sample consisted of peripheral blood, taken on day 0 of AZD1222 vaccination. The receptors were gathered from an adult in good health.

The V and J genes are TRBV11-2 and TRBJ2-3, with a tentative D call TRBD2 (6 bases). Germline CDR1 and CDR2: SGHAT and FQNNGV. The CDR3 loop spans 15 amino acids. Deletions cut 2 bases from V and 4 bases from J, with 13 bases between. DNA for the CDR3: TGTGCCAGCAGCTTATTCGGGAGTGTCGCAGATACGCAGTATTTT. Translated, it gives CASSLFGSVADTQYF.

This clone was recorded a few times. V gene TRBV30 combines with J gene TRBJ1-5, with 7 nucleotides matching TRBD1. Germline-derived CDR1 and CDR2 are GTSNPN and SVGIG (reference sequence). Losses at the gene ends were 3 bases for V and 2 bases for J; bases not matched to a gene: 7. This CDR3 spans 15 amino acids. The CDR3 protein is CAWSEGASGNQPQHF. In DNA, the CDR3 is TGTGCCTGGAGCGAGGGGGCTTCGGGCAATCAGCCCCAGCATTTT.

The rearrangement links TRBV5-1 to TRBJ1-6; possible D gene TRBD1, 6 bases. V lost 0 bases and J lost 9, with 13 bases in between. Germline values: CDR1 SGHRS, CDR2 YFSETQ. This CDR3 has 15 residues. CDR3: CASSLDRVGTSPLHF. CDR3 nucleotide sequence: TGCGCCAGCAGCTTGGACAGGGTCGGTACTTCACCCCTCCACTTT.

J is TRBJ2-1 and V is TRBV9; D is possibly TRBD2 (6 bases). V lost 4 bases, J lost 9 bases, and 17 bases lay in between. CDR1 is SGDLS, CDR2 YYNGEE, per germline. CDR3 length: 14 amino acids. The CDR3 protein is CASSPRVGLGEQFF. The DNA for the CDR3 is TGTGCCAGCAGCCCCAGGGTGGGACTCGGTGAGCAGTTCTTC.

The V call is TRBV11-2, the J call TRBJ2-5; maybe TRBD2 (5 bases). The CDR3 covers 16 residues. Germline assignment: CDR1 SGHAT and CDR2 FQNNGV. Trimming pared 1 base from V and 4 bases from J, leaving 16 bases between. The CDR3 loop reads CASSLGPGLGLETQYF. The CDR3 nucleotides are TGTGCCAGCAGCTTAGGGCCGGGGTTAGGGTTAGAGACCCAGTACTTC.

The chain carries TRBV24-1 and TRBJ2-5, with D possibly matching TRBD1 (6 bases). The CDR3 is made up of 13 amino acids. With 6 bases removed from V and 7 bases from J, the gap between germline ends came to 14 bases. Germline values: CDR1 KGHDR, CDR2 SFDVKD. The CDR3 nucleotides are TGTGCCACCAGTTCGGCCCGAGGGGGGACCCAGTACTTC. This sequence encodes CATSSARGGTQYF.

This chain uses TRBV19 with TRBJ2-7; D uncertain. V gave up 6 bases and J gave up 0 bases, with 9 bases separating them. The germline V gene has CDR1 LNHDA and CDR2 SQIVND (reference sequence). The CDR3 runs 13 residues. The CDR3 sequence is CASSLFPSYEQYF. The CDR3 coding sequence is TGTGCCAGTAGCCTATTCCCCTCCTACGAGCAGTACTTC. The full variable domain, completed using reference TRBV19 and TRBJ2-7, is DGGITQSPKYLFRKEGQNVTLSCEQNLNHDAMYWYRQDPGQGLRLIYYSQIVNDFQKGDIAEGYSVSREKKESFPLTVTSAQKNPTAFYLCASSLFPSYEQYFGPGTRLTVT.

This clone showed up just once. Here the CDR3 DNA reads TGCGCCAGCAGTCAATTCGTGGGCTACACCTTC. Protein product: CASSQFVGYTF. V gene TRBV23-1 combines with J gene TRBJ1-2; D gene ambiguous. TRBV23-1 has ORF status, its function being uncertain. The germline V and J ends were trimmed by 1 base and 8 bases, with 5 bases remaining between them. The CDR3 has 11 residues.

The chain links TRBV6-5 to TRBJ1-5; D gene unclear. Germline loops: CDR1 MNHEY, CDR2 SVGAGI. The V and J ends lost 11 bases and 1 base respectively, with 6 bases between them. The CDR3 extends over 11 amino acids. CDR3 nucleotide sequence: TGTGCCGTTGGCAGCAATCAGCCCCAGCATTTT. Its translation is CAVGSNQPQHF.

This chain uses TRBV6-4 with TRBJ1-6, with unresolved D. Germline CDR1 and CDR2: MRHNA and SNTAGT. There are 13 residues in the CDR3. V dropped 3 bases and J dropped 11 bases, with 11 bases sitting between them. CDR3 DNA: TGTGCCAGCAGTGAATCCTTGCGGACACCCCTCCACTTT. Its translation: CASSESLRTPLHF.

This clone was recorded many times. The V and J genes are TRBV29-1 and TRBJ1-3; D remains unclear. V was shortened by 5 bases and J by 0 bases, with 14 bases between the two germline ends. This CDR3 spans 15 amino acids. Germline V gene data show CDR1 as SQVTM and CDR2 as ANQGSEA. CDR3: CSVTTIAGSGNTIYF. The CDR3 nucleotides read TGCAGCGTTACTACCATAGCAGGCTCTGGAAACACCATATATTTT.

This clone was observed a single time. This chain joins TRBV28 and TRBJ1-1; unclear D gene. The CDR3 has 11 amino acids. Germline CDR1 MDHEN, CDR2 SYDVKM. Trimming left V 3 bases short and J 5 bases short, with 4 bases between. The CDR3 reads CASSLRTEAFF. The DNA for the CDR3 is TGTGCCAGCAGTTTGAGAACTGAAGCTTTCTTT.

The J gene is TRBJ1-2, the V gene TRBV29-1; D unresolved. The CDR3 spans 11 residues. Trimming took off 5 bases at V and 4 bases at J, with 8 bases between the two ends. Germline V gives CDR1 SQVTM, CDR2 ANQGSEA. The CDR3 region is CSVLTAYGYTF. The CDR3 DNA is TGCAGCGTTCTGACGGCCTATGGCTACACCTTC. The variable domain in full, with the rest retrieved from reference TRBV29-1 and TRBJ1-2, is SAVISQKPSRDICQRGTSLTIQCQVDSQVTMMFWYRQQPGQSLTLIATANQGSEATYESGFVIDKFPISRPNLTFSTLTVSNMSPEDSSIYLCSVLTAYGYTFGSGTRLTVV.

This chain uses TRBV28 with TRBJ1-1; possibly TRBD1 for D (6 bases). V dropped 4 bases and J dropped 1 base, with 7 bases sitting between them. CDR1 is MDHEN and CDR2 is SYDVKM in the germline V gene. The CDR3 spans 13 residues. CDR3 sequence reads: CASSSQGNTEAFF. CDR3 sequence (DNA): TGTGCCAGCAGTTCACAGGGGAACACTGAAGCTTTCTTT. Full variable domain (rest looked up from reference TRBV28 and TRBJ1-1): DVKVTQSSRYLVKRTGEKVFLECVQDMDHENMFWYRQDPGLGLRLIYFSYDVKMKEKGDIPEGYSVSREKKERFSLILESASTNQTSMYLCASSSQGNTEAFFGQGTRLTVV.

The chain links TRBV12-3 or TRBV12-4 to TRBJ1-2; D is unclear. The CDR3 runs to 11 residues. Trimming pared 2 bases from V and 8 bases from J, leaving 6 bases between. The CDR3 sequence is CASSLSWGYTF. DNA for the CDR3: TGTGCCAGCAGTTTAAGTTGGGGCTACACCTTC.

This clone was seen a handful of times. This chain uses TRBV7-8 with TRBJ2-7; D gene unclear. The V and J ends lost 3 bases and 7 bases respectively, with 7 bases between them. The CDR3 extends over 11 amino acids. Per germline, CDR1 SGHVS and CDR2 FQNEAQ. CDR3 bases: TGTGCCAGCAGCTTCGGTAGGGAGCAGTACTTC. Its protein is CASSFGREQYF.

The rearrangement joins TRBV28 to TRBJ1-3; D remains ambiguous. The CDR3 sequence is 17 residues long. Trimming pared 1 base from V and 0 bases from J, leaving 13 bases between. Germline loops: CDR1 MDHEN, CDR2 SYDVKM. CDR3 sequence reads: CASSLFQTYHSGNTIYF. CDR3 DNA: TGTGCCAGCAGTTTATTTCAGACCTATCACTCTGGAAACACCATATATTTT.

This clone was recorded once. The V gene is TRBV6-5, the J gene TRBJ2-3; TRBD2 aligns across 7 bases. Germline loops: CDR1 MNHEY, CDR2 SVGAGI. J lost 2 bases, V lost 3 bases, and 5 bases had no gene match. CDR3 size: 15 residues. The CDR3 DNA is TGTGCCAGCAGTTATTTCGGGACTAACACAGATACGCAGTATTTT. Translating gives CASSYFGTNTDTQYF.

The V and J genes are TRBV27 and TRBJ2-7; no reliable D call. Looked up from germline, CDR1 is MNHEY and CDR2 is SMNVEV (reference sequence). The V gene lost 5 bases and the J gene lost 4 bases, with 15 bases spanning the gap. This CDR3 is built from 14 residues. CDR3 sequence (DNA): TGTGCCAGCAGTAGGAGAGAGAGAGATTACGAGCAGTACTTC. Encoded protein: CASSRRERDYEQYF.

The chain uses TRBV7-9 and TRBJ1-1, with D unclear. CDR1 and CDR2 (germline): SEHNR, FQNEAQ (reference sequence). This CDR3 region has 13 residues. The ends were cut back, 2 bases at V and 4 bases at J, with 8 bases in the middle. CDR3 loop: CASSLREATEAFF. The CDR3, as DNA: TGTGCCAGCAGCTTAAGGGAGGCCACTGAAGCTTTCTTT.

The CDR3 reads CASSLEWGVTETQYF. The CDR3 nucleotides are TGTGCCAGCAGCTTGGAGTGGGGGGTCACAGAGACCCAGTACTTC. The chain carries TRBV5-5 and TRBJ2-5; weak D call: TRBD2 (6 bases). V dropped 0 bases and J dropped 4 bases, with 13 bases sitting between them. The CDR3 has 15 residues. Germline V lookup: CDR1 SGHKS, CDR2 YYEKEE (reference sequence).

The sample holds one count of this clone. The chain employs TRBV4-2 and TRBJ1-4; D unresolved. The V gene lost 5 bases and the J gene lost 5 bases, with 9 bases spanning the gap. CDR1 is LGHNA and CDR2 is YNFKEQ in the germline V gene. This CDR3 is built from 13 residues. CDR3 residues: CASSWAENEKLFF. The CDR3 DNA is TGTGCCAGCAGCTGGGCAGAGAATGAAAAACTGTTTTTT.

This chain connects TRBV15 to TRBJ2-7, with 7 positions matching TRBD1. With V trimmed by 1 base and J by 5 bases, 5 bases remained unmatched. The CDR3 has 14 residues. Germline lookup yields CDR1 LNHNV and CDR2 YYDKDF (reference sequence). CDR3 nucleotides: TGTGCCACCAGCAGAGGACAGGGCCGGGACGAGCAGTACTTC. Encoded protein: CATSRGQGRDEQYF. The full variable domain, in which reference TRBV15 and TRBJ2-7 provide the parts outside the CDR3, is DAMVIQNPRYQVTQFGKPVTLSCSQTLNHNVMYWYQQKSSQAPKLLFHYYDKDFNNEADTPDNFQSRRPNTSFCFLDIRSPGLGDTAMYLCATSRGQGRDEQYFGPGTRLTVT.